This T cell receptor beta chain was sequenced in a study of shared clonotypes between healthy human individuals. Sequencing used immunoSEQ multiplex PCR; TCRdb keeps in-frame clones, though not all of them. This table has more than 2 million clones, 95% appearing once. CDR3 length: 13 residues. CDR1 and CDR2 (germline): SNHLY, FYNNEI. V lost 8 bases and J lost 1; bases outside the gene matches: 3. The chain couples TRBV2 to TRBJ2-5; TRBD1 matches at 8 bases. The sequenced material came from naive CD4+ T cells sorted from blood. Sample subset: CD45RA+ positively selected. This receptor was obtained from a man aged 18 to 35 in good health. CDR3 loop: CASSGTGQETQYF. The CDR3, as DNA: TGTGCCAGCTCCGGGACAGGCCAAGAGACCCAGTACTTC.